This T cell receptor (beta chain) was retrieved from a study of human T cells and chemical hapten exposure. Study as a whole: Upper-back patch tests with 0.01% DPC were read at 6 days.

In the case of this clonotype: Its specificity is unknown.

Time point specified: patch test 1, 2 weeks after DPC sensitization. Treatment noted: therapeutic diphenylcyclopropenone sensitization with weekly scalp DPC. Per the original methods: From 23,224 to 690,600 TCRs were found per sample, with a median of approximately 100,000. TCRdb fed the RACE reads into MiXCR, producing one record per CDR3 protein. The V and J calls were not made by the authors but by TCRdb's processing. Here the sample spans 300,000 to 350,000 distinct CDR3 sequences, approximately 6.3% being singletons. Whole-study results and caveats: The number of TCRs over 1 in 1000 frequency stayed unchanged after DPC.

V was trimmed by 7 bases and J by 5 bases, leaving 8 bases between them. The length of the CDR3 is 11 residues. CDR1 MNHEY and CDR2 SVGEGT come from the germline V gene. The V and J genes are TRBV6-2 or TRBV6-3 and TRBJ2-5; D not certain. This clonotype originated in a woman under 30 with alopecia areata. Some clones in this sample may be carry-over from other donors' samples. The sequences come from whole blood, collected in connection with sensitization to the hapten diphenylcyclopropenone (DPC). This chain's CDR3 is CASNSGETQYF. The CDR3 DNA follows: TGTGCCAGCAACTCCGGCGAGACCCAGTACTTC.